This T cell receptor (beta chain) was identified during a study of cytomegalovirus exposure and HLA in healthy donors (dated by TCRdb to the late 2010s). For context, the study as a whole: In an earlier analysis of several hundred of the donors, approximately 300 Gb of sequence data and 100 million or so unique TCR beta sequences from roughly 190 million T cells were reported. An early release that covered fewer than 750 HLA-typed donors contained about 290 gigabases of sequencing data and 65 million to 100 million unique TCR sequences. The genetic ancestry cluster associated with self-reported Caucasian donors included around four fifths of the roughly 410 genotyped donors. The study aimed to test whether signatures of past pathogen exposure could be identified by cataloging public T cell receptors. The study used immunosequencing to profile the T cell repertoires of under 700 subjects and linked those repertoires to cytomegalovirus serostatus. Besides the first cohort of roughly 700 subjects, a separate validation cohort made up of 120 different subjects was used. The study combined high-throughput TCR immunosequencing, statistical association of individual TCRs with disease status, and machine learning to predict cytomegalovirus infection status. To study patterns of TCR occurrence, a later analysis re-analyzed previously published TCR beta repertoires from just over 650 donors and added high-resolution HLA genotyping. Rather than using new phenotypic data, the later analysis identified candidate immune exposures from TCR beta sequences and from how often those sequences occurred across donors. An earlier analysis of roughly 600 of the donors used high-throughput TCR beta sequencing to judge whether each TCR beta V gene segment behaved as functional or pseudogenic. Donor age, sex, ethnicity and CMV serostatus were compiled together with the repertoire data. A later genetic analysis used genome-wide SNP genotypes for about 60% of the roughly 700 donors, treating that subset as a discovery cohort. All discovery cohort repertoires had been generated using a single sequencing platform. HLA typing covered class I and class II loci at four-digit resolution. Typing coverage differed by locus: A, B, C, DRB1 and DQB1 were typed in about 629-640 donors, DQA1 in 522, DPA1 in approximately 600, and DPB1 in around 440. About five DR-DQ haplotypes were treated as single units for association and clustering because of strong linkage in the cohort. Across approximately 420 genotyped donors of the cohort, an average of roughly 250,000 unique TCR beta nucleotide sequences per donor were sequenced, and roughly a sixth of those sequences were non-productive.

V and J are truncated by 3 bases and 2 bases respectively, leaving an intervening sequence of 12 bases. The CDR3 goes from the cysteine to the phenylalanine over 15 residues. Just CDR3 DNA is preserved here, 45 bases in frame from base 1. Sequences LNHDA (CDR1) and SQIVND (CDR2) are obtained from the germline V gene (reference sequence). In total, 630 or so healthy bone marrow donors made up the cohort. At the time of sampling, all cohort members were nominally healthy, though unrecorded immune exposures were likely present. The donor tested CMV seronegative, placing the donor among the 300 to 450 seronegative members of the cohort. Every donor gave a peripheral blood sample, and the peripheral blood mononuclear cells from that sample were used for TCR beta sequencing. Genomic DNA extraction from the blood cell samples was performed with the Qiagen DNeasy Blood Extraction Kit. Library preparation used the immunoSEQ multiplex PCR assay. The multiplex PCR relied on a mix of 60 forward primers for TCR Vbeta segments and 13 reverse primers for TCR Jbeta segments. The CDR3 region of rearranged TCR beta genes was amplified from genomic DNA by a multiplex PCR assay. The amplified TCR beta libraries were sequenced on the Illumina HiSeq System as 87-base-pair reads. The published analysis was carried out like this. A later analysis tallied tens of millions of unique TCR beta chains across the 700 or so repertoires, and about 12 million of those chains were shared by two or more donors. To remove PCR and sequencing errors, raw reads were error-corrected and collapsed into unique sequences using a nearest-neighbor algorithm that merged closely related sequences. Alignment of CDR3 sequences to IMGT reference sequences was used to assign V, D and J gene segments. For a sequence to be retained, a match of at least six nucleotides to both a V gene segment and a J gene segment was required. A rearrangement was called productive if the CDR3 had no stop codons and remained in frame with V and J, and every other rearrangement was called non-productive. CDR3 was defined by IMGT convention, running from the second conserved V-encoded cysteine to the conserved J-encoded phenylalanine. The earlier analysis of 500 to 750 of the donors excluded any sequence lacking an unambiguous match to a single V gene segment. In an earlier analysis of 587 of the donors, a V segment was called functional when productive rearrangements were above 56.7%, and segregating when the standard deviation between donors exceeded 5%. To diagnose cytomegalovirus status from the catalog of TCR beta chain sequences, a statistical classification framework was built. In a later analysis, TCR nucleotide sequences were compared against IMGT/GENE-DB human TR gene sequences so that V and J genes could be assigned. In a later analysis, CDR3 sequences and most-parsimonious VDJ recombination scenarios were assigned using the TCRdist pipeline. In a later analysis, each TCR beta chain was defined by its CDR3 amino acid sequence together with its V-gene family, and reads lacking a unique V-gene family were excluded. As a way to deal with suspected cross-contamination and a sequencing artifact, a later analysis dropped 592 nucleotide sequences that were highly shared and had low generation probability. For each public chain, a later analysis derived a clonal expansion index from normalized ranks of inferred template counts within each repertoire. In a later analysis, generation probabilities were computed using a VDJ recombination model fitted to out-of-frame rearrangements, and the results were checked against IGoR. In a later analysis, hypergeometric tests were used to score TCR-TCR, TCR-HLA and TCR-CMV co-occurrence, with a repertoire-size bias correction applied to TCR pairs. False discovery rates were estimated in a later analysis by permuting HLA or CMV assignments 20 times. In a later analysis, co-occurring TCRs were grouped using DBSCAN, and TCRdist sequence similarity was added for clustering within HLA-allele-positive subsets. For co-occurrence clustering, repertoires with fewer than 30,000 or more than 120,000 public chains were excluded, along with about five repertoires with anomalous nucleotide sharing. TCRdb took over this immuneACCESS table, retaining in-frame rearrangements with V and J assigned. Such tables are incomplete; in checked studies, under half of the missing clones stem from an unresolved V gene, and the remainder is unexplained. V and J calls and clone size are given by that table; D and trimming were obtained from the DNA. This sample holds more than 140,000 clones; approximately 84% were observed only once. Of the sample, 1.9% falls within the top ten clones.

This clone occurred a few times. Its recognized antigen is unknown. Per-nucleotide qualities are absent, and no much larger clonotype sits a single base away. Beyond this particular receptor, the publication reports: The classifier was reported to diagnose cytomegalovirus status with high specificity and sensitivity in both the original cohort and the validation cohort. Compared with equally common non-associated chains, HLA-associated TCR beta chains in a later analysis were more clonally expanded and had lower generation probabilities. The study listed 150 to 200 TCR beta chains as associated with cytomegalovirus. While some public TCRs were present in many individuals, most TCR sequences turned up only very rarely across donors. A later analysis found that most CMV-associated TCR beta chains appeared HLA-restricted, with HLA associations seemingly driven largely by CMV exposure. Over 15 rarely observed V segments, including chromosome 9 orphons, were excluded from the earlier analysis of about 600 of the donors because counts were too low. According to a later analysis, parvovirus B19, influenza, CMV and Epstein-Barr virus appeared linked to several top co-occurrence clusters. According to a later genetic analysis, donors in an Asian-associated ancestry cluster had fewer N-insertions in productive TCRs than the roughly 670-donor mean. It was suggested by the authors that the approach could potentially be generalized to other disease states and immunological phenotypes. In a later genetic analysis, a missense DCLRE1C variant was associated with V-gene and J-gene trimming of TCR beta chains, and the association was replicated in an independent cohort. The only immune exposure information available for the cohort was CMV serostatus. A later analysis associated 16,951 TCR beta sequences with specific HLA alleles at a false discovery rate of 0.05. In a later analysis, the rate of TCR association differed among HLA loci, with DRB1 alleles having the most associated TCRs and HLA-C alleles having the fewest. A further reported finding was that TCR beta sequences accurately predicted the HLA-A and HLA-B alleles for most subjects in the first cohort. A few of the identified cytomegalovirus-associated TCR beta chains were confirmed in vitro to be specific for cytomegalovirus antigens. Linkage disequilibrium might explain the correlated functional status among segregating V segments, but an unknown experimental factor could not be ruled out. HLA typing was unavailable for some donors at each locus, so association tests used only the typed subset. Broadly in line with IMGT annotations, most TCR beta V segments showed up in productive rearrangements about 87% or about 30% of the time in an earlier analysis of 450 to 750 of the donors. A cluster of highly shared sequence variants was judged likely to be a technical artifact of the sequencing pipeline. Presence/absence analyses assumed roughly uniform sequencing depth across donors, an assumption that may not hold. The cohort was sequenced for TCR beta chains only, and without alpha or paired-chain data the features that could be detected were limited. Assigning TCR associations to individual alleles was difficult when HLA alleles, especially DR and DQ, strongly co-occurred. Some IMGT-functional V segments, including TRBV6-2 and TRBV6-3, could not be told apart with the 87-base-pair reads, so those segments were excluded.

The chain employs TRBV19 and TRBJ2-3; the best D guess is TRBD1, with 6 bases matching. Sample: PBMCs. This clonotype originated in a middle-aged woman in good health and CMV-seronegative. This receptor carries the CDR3 CASSIRQGNTDTQYF. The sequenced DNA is TGTGCCAGTAGTATCCGGCAGGGGAACACAGATACGCAGTATTTT.